Listed below are T cell receptor beta chains from one sample, sequenced in a study of low-dose radiotherapy and immunotherapy resistance in tumors. MiXCR, run by TCRdb on the reads, gives a single entry per CDR3 protein. This sample has around 100,000 distinct CDR3 sequences; less than 25% occur once, and the top ten carry over 4%. This specimen consisted of PBMCs, obtained after low-dose radiotherapy plus immunotherapy. All receptors derive from a male donor with prostate cancer. Each CDR3 is given with its conserved first and last residue.

v_call: TRBV4-1; cdr3_aa: CASSQEGQGETGQFF
v_call: TRBV20-1; cdr3_aa: CSASSQRGYNEQFF
v_call: TRBV20-1; cdr3_aa: CSASGGSNSPLHF
v_call: TRBV30; cdr3_aa: CAWTRDRGTGELFF
v_call: TRBV2; cdr3_aa: CASRPVDFGTEAFF
v_call: TRBV13; cdr3_aa: CASSLGHQDEKLFF
v_call: TRBV5-1; cdr3_aa: CASSLDPNLSETQYF
v_call: TRBV14; cdr3_aa: CASSQGTANYGYTF
v_call: TRBV6-6; cdr3_aa: CASSYSNGGQETQYF
v_call: TRBV5-1; cdr3_aa: CASSQAEIRVAGELFF
v_call: TRBV27; cdr3_aa: CASKRISGDIQYF
v_call: TRBV29-1; cdr3_aa: CSVEEGYGYEQYF
v_call: TRBV13; cdr3_aa: CASSSPGDRGRETQYF
v_call: TRBV28; cdr3_aa: CASSVTSGPYEQYF
v_call: TRBV5-1; cdr3_aa: CASSLGGQAINTGELFF
v_call: TRBV5-1; cdr3_aa: CASSSMIGNTIYF
v_call: TRBV3-1; cdr3_aa: CASSQETAGVYNEQFF
v_call: TRBV2; cdr3_aa: CASSPARGGYNEQFF
v_call: TRBV5-1; cdr3_aa: CASSPEGDYTEAFF
v_call: TRBV20-1; cdr3_aa: CSARDQGQKNTEAFF
v_call: TRBV29-1; cdr3_aa: CSTTEGGSYTF
v_call: TRBV2; cdr3_aa: CASSEASGGVQETQYF
v_call: TRBV9; cdr3_aa: CASSEGGRYYNEQFF
v_call: TRBV5-1; cdr3_aa: CASSFGTVNYGYTF
v_call: TRBV12-3/TRBV12-4; cdr3_aa: CASSSGGGGYNSPLHF
v_call: TRBV6-2/TRBV6-3; cdr3_aa: CASSEPGGADTQYF
v_call: TRBV11-2; cdr3_aa: CASSLDTGGDIQYF
v_call: TRBV6-1; cdr3_aa: CASSVGTSGFYEQYF
v_call: TRBV7-7; cdr3_aa: CASSTGPGTDTQYF
v_call: TRBV3-1; cdr3_aa: CASSQTQDTQYF
v_call: TRBV2; cdr3_aa: CASTRNRGLITEAFF
v_call: TRBV11-2; cdr3_aa: CASSRLGGRYSNEQYF
v_call: TRBV3-1; cdr3_aa: CASSQGWSNTGELFF
v_call: TRBV5-1; cdr3_aa: CASSHSGTDTQYF
v_call: TRBV20-1; cdr3_aa: CSARRRINQPQHF
v_call: TRBV7-6; cdr3_aa: CASSPGTEEQYF
v_call: TRBV7-2; cdr3_aa: CASSLGRASGAHNEQFF
v_call: TRBV29-1; cdr3_aa: CSVDAARETQYF
v_call: TRBV6-2/TRBV6-3; cdr3_aa: CAITGGHGELFF
v_call: TRBV7-2; cdr3_aa: CASSLDSSNEQFF
v_call: TRBV25-1; cdr3_aa: CASSEGTYNEQFF
v_call: TRBV14; cdr3_aa: CASSQARAENIQYF
v_call: TRBV2; cdr3_aa: CASTTGTANSPLHF
v_call: TRBV12-3/TRBV12-4; cdr3_aa: CASSLAGGYNEQFF
v_call: TRBV20-1; cdr3_aa: CSARDQGGLANTGELFF
v_call: TRBV12-3/TRBV12-4; cdr3_aa: CASSPGTAGGGGYTF
v_call: TRBV13; cdr3_aa: CASSLLMSGGETQYF
v_call: TRBV2; cdr3_aa: CASSVEGFSGNTIYF
v_call: TRBV7-2; cdr3_aa: CASRRGLAGNTGELFF